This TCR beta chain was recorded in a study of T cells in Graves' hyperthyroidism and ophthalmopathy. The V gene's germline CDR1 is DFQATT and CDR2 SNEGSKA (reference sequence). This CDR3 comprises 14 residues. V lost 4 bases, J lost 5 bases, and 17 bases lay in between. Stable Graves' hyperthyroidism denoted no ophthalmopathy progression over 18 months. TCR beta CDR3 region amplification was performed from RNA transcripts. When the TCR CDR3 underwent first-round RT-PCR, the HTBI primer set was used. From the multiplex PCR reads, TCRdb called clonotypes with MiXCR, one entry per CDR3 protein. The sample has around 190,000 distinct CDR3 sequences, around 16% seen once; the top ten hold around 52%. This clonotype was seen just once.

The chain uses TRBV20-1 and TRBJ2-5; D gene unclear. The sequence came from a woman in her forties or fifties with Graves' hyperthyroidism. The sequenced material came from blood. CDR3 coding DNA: TGCAGTGCTACCCAAACTCAAACAAGGGAGACCCAGTACTTC. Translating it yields CSATQTQTRETQYF.